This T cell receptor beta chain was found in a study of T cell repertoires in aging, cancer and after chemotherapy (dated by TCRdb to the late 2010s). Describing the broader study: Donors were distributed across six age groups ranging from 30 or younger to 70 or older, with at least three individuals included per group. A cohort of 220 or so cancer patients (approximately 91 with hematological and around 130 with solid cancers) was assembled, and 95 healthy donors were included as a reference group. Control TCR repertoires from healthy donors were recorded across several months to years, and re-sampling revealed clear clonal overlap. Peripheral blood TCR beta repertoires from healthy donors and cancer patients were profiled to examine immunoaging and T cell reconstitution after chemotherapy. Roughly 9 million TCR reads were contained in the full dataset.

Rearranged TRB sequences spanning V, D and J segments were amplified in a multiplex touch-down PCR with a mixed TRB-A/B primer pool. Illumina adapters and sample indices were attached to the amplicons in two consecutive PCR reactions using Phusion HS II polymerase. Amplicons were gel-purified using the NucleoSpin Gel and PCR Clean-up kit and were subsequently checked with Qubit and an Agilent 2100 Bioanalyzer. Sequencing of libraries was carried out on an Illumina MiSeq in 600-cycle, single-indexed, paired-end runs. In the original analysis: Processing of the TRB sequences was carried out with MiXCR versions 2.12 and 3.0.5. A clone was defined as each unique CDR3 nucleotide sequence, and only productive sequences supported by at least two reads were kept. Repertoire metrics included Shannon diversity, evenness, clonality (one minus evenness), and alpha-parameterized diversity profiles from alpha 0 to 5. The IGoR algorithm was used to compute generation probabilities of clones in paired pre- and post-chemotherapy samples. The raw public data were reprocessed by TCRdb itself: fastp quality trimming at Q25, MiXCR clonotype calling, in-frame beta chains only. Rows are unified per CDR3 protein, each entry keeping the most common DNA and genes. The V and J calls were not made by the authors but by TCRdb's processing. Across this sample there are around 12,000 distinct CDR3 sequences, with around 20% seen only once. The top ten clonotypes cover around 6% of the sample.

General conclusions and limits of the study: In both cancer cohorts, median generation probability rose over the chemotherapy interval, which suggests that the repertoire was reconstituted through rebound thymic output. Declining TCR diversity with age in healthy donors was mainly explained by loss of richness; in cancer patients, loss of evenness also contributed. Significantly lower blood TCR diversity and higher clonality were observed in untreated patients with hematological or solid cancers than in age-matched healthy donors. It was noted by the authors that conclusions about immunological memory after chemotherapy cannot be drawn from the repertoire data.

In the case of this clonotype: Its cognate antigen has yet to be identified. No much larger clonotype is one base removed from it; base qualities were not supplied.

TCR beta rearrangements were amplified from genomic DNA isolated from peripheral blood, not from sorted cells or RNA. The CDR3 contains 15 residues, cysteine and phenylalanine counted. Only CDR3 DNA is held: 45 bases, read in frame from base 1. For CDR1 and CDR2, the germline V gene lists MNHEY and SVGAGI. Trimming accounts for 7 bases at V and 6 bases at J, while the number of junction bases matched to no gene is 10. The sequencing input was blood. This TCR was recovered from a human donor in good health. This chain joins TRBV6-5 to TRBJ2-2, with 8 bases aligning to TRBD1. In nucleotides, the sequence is TGTGCCAGCACCCGGGGACAGGTTCCAGCCGGGGAGCTGTTTTTT. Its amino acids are CASTRGQVPAGELFF.